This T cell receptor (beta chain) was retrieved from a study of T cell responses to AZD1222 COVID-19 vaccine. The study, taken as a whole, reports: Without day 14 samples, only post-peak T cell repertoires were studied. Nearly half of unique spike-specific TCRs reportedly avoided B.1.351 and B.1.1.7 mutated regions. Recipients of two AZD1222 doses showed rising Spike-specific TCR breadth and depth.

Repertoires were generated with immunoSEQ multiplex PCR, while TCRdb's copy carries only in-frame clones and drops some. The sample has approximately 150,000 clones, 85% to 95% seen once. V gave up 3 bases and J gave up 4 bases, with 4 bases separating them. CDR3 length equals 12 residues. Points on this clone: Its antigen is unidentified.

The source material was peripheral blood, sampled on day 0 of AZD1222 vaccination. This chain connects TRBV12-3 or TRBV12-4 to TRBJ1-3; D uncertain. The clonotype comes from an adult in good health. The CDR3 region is CASSFLGNTIYF. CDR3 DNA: TGTGCCAGCAGTTTTCTAGGAAACACCATATATTTT.